Below, 23 T cell receptor beta chains from the same sample are listed, as sequenced in a study of blood T cell repertoires in COVID-19. The data were produced by immunoSEQ multiplex PCR, yet TCRdb's version contains in-frame clones alone and is incomplete. Among about 230,000 clones, just under 90% were seen once, and the ten largest hold around 4.2%. The sequencing sample was made of PBMCs or T cells enriched from blood (not recorded which). Receptors originate from a woman aged 25 to 39 with acute COVID-19.

The CDR3 is CASSPVSGGVQNEQFF. CDR3 nucleotide sequence: TGCGCCAGCAGCCCCGTTAGCGGGGGGGTTCAAAATGAGCAGTTCTTC. This rearrangement joins TRBV5-1 to TRBJ2-1; 11 nucleotides agree with TRBD2. The CDR3 consists of 16 residues. V was clipped by 4 bases and J by 7 bases; unmatched bases: 10. Germline CDR1 and CDR2: SGHRS and YFSETQ.

The CDR3 spells CASTVGGGTTDTQYF. The CDR3 nucleotides are TGTGCCAGCACCGTGGGCGGGGGGACCACAGATACGCAGTATTTT. The chain uses TRBV9 and TRBJ2-3; 8 bases agree with TRBD2. The CDR3 covers 15 residues. Trimming took 6 bases from V and 2 from J; bases not matched to a gene: 8. Germline lookup yields CDR1 SGDLS and CDR2 YYNGEE.

The chain combines TRBV24-1 with TRBJ1-2; maybe TRBD1 (5 bases). The V end lost 4 bases, the J end lost 6 bases, and 14 bases lay between the germline ends. This CDR3 region has 14 residues. CDR1 is KGHDR, CDR2 SFDVKD, per germline. The CDR3 region has the DNA TGTGCCACCAGTGAGCCTCCAGGGAGGCATGGCTACACCTTC. Residues: CATSEPPGRHGYTF.

The chain combines TRBV24-1 with TRBJ2-1; 7 positions match TRBD2. CDR1 KGHDR and CDR2 SFDVKD come from the germline V gene. The CDR3 is made up of 14 amino acids. The ends lost 2 bases at V and 5 bases at J; junction bases unmatched: 2. The CDR3 protein is CATSDWGTNNEQFF. The CDR3 nucleotides read TGTGCCACCAGTGATTGGGGGACTAACAATGAGCAGTTCTTC.

The chain links TRBV29-1 to TRBJ2-2; D is perhaps TRBD1 (8 bases). In germline, CDR1 is SQVTM, CDR2 ANQGSEA. This CDR3 spans 15 amino acids. The germline V and J ends were trimmed by 4 bases and 1 base, with 13 bases remaining between them. The DNA for the CDR3 is TGCAGCGTTGTGGGGGGGACAGGGAACACCGGGGAGCTGTTTTTT. This sequence encodes CSVVGGTGNTGELFF.

This chain joins TRBV5-8 and TRBJ1-1, with a weak D call TRBD1 (5 bases). The length of the CDR3 is 17 residues. Germline CDR1 is SGHTS and CDR2 is YDEGEE. Trimming left V 4 bases short and J 0 bases short, with 19 bases between. The CDR3 reads CASSPGVVGYMNTEAFF. The CDR3 DNA reads TGTGCCAGCAGCCCGGGGGTTGTCGGGTACATGAACACTGAAGCTTTCTTT.

The chain uses TRBV7-2 and TRBJ2-2; 7 bases match TRBD1. V lost 5 bases, J lost 2 bases, and 8 bases stayed unmatched. Germline loops: CDR1 SGHTA, CDR2 FQGNSA. The CDR3 sequence is 16 residues long. The CDR3 region is CASSITGTVNTGELFF. The CDR3 nucleotides read TGTGCCAGCAGCATCACCGGGACAGTCAACACCGGGGAGCTGTTTTTT.

The CDR3 DNA sequence: TGCGCCAGCAGCTCCGAACCGACAGGGGCCTACGAGCAGTACTTC. Its translation is CASSSEPTGAYEQYF. The V and J genes are TRBV5-1 and TRBJ2-7; TRBD1 aligns across 8 bases. CDR1 and CDR2 (germline): SGHRS, YFSETQ. Losses at the gene ends were 3 bases for V and 2 bases for J; bases not matched to a gene: 7. The CDR3 loop spans 15 amino acids.

V usage is TRBV7-9 and J usage is TRBJ2-3; no clear D gene. The germline V and J ends were trimmed by 5 bases and 2 bases, with 8 bases remaining between them. The CDR3 contains 13 residues. Germline V lookup: CDR1 SEHNR, CDR2 FQNEAQ (reference sequence). CDR3 residues: CASSPEATDTQYF. Written as DNA, the CDR3 is TGTGCCAGCAGCCCCGAGGCCACAGATACGCAGTATTTT.

The J gene is TRBJ1-4, the V gene TRBV10-3, with a weak D call TRBD1 (5 bases). Germline CDR1 and CDR2: ENHRY and SYGVKD. Trimming took 4 bases from V and 11 from J, leaving 11 bases between them. This CDR3 is built from 12 residues. The CDR3: CAISATEEKLFF. The CDR3 DNA follows: TGTGCCATCAGTGCGACAGAGGAGAAACTGTTTTTT.

The chain combines TRBV28 with TRBJ2-3; 7 bases are shared with TRBD2. The V gene end was trimmed by 6 bases and the J gene end by 0 bases; junction bases not matched to a gene: 6. This CDR3 is built from 15 residues. Germline V gene data show CDR1 as MDHEN and CDR2 as SYDVKM. The CDR3, as DNA: TGTGCCAGCAGCACTAGCGTACCTAGCACAGATACGCAGTATTTT. Amino acids: CASSTSVPSTDTQYF.

The chain combines TRBV24-1 with TRBJ1-1, with D maybe TRBD1 (5 bases). Trimming left V 10 bases short and J 4 bases short, with 15 bases between. The germline V gene has CDR1 KGHDR and CDR2 SFDVKD. The CDR3 contains 13 residues. DNA of the CDR3: TGTGCCACTCCGCGAGGAAGGGGCACTGAAGCTTTCTTT. This codes for CATPRGRGTEAFF.

The chain employs TRBV7-9 and TRBJ1-3; a weak D match, TRBD1 (6 bases). Trimming removed 4 bases at V and 1 base at J, with 11 bases between. The CDR3 totals 15 residues. Germline-derived CDR1 and CDR2 are SEHNR and FQNEAQ (reference sequence). The CDR3 region has the DNA TGTGCCAGCAGCTCGGACAGTCAGTCTGGAAACACCATATATTTT. It codes for CASSSDSQSGNTIYF.

This chain's CDR3 is CASSPSVASGNTGELFF. The CDR3 coding sequence is TGTGCCAGCTCACCATCTGTGGCTAGCGGCAACACCGGGGAGCTGTTTTTT. The chain joins TRBV18 to TRBJ2-2; 7 nucleotides match TRBD2. Germline V CDR1 and CDR2: KGHSH, LQKENI. The trim removed 2 bases at V and 2 bases at J, leaving 8 bases unmatched. There are 17 residues in the CDR3.

V and J are TRBV28 and TRBJ1-5, with 8 bases aligning to TRBD1. The CDR3 is 13 residues long. The V gene's germline CDR1 is MDHEN and CDR2 SYDVKM. Here the CDR3 DNA reads TGTGCAACGCGGACAGGGTTGTTTCAGCCCCAGCATTTT. Translated, it gives CATRTGLFQPQHF.

The rearrangement links TRBV19 to TRBJ2-6, with D perhaps TRBD1 (5 bases). Germline values: CDR1 LNHDA, CDR2 SQIVND (reference sequence). Trimming removed 3 bases at V and 0 bases at J, with 12 bases between. The CDR3 runs to 17 residues. CDR3 amino acids: CASSISTGISGANVLTF. In DNA form, the CDR3 reads TGTGCCAGTAGTATCTCCACAGGCATCTCTGGGGCCAACGTCCTGACTTTC.

This chain's CDR3 is CASSPTGAENTEAFF. The CDR3 DNA follows: TGTGCCAGCAGTCCCACAGGGGCTGAGAACACTGAAGCTTTCTTT. The chain links TRBV28 to TRBJ1-1; 7 bases align to TRBD1. The CDR3 spans 15 residues. From germline, CDR1 is MDHEN and CDR2 SYDVKM. The V segment lost 5 bases and the J segment 1 base; nucleotides outside the gene matches: 7.

The chain couples TRBV5-1 to TRBJ2-2, with 10 bases that match TRBD1. Germline V gives CDR1 SGHRS, CDR2 YFSETQ. CDR3 length: 18 residues. V lost 3 bases to trimming and J lost 2 bases; unmatched junction nucleotides: 10. The chain's CDR3 is CASSSKGGQGSNTGELFF. CDR3 bases: TGCGCCAGCAGCTCCAAGGGGGGACAGGGGAGTAACACCGGGGAGCTGTTTTTT. The full variable domain, with the rest looked up from reference TRBV5-1 and TRBJ2-2, is KAGVTQTPRYLIKTRGQQVTLSCSPISGHRSVSWYQQTPGQGLQFLFEYFSETQRNKGNFPGRFSGRQFSNSRSEMNVSTLELGDSALYLCASSSKGGQGSNTGELFFGEGSRLTVL.

The chain carries TRBV30 and TRBJ1-5; 9 bases map to TRBD1. The CDR3 is made up of 14 amino acids. Germline V CDR1 and CDR2: GTSNPN, SVGIG (reference sequence). V lost 2 bases and J lost 7; bases outside the gene matches: 6. Here the CDR3 reads CAWSTDRGTQPQHF. The CDR3 DNA is TGTGCCTGGAGTACGGACAGGGGAACCCAGCCCCAGCATTTT.

This sequence joins TRBV30 and TRBJ1-1; possible D gene TRBD1, 5 bases. V gave up 4 bases and J gave up 4 bases, with 13 bases separating them. Germline V CDR1 and CDR2: GTSNPN, SVGIG (reference sequence). The CDR3 sequence is 13 residues long. This chain's CDR3 is CAWTTPGGTEAFF. CDR3 bases: TGTGCCTGGACCACTCCCGGGGGCACTGAAGCTTTCTTT.

The chain carries TRBV28 and TRBJ2-6, with 8 nucleotides matching TRBD1. This CDR3 has 17 amino acids. J was trimmed by 0 bases and V by 4 bases; bases with no gene match: 5. Germline CDR1 and CDR2: MDHEN and SYDVKM. The CDR3 bases are TGTGCCAGCAGTTCCTCCGGGACAGGCTCTGGGGCCAACGTCCTGACTTTC. It codes for CASSSSGTGSGANVLTF.

This clone was detected only a few times. The chain employs TRBV7-8 and TRBJ2-3; 9 nucleotides agree with TRBD2. The germline gives CDR1 SGHVS, CDR2 FQNEAQ. The CDR3 is 16 residues long. V gave up 3 bases and J gave up 4 bases; unmatched junction bases: 8. CDR3 nucleotides: TGTGCCAGCAGCTTTACCGGGACTAGCAATTCAGATACGCAGTATTTT. It encodes CASSFTGTSNSDTQYF.

In its sample, this clone was seen a few times. This sequence joins TRBV5-8 and TRBJ1-1, with 8 bases identical to TRBD1. CDR1 and CDR2 (germline): SGHTS, YDEGEE. The J segment lost 1 base and the V segment lost 4 bases, leaving 6 bases of the junction unmatched. CDR3 length: 15 amino acids. The CDR3 DNA follows: TGTGCCAGCAGCATCTGGACAGGGAAGAACACTGAAGCTTTCTTT. As protein: CASSIWTGKNTEAFF.